The present entry profiles one T cell receptor (beta chain) with its context. The antigen is not known. The record originates from a study of CD8 T cells in ankylosing spondylitis. TCRdb reprocessed the 5' RACE reads with MiXCR, giving one entry per CDR3 protein. Of around 440,000 distinct CDR3 sequences detected, more than 15% appear once; the ten largest clones hold just over 1%. The CDR3 runs to 13 residues. Between the trimmed V and J ends, which lost 5 bases and 9 bases, there was a span of 15 bases. Germline CDR1 reads SGHDT; CDR2 reads YYEEEE. Regarding the study as a whole: A TCR beta motif of about 8 highly homologous variants appeared characteristic of ankylosing spondylitis blood.

Input material: blood, either unsorted or a sorted T cell fraction (not recorded which). J is TRBJ1-5 and V is TRBV5-6; D gene unclear. This TCR derives from a male donor with ankylosing spondylitis. The CDR3 nucleotides are TGTGCCAGCAGTAATACCCCGAGAGGGCCCCAGCATTTT. Translating it yields CASSNTPRGPQHF. Combining the CDR3 with reference TRBV5-6 and TRBJ1-5 gives the whole variable domain DAGVTQSPTHLIKTRGQQVTLRCSPKSGHDTVSWYQQALGQGPQFIFQYYEEEERQRGNFPDRFSGHQFPNYSSELNVNALLLGDSALYLCASSNTPRGPQHFGDGTRLSIL.